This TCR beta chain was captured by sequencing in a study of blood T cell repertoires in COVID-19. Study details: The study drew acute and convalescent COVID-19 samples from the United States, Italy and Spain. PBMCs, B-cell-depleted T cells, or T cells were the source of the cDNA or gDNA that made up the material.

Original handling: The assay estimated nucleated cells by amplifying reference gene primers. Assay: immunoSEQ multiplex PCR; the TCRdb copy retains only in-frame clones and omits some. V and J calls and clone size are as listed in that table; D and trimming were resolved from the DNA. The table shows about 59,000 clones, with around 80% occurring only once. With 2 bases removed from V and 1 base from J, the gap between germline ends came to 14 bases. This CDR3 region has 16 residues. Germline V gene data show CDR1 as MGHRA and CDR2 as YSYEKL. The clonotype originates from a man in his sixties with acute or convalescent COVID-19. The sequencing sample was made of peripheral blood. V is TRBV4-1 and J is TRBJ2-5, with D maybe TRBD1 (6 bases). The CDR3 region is CASSQLTGSPQETQYF. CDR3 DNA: TGCGCCAGCAGCCAACTCACAGGGTCACCCCAAGAGACCCAGTACTTC.